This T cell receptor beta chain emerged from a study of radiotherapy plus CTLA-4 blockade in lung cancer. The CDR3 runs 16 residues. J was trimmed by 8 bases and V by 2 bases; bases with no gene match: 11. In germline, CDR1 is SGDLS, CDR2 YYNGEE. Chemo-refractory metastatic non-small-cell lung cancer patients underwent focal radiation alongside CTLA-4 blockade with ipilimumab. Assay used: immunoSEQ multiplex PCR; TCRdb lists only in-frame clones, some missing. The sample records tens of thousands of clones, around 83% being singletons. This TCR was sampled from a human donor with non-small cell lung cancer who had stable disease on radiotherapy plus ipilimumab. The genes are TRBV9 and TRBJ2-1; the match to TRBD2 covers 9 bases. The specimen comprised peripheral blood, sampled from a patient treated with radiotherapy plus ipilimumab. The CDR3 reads CASSVTAGGPLHEQFF. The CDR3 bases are TGTGCCAGCAGCGTTACGGCGGGAGGGCCCTTGCATGAGCAGTTCTTC.